These T cell receptor beta chains were read from a single sample in a study of blood T cell repertoires in COVID-19. Libraries were prepared by immunoSEQ multiplex PCR; TCRdb keeps only in-frame clonotypes and omits some of them. Of more than 150,000 clones listed, approximately 80% are singletons. The sample was peripheral blood. The source is a woman older than 75 with COVID-19, enrolled during active disease. CDR3s include the opening cysteine and the closing phenylalanine or tryptophan. D genes are given only for firm matches. The size of a clone is reported for some rows only, either as once, few or many, or as a class for expanded clones.

clone size: NA; J gene: TRBJ1-6; D gene: TRBD1; V gene: TRBV19; CDR3 DNA: TGTGCCAGTAGTATTTCTTCGACAGGGTCACCCCTCCACTTT; CDR3 protein: CASSISSTGSPLHF
clone size: NA; J gene: TRBJ2-5; D gene: TRBD1; V gene: TRBV2; CDR3 DNA: TGTGCCAGCAGTGCAGGGGGATTAGAGACCCAGTACTTC; CDR3 protein: CASSAGGLETQYF
clone size: NA; J gene: TRBJ2-7; D gene: NA; V gene: TRBV11-2; CDR3 DNA: TGTGCCAGCAGCTTAGCCTATGCCTACGAGCAGTACTTC; CDR3 protein: CASSLAYAYEQYF
clone size: NA; J gene: TRBJ1-3; D gene: NA; V gene: TRBV9; CDR3 DNA: TGTGCCAGCAGCCCCCGACAGGACCTCGCTGTTGGAAACACCATATATTTT; CDR3 protein: CASSPRQDLAVGNTIYF
clone size: NA; J gene: TRBJ1-2; D gene: NA; V gene: TRBV7-2; CDR3 DNA: TGTGCCAGCAGCTTAGCGCAGGGTAACTATGGCTACACCTTC; CDR3 protein: CASSLAQGNYGYTF
clone size: NA; J gene: TRBJ1-1; D gene: NA; V gene: TRBV11-2; CDR3 DNA: TGTGCCAGCAGCTTAAGACAGAACACTGAAGCTTTCTTT; CDR3 protein: CASSLRQNTEAFF
clone size: NA; J gene: TRBJ2-3; D gene: NA; V gene: TRBV30; CDR3 DNA: TGTGCCTGGAGTGTAAGACATCTTAGCACAGATACGCAGTATTTT; CDR3 protein: CAWSVRHLSTDTQYF
clone size: NA; J gene: TRBJ2-7; D gene: NA; V gene: TRBV3-1/TRBV3-2; CDR3 DNA: TGTGCCAGCACCAAAGGGGTCCGATCCTACGAGCAGTACTTC; CDR3 protein: CASTKGVRSYEQYF
clone size: NA; J gene: TRBJ2-7; D gene: TRBD2; V gene: TRBV5-6; CDR3 DNA: TGTGCCAGCAGCTTGGAGGCTAGCGGGAGGGCCCTCTACGAGCAGTACTTC; CDR3 protein: CASSLEASGRALYEQYF
clone size: NA; J gene: TRBJ2-1; D gene: TRBD2; V gene: TRBV7-2; CDR3 DNA: TGTGCCAGCAGCTTTTTTAGCGGGGGCTACAATGAGCAGTTCTTC; CDR3 protein: CASSFFSGGYNEQFF
clone size: NA; J gene: TRBJ1-2; D gene: TRBD1; V gene: TRBV6-1; CDR3 DNA: TGTGCCAGCAGTGAAGGACAGGGACAGCCCTATGGCTACACCTTC; CDR3 protein: CASSEGQGQPYGYTF
clone size: few; J gene: TRBJ1-2; D gene: NA; V gene: TRBV6-5; CDR3 DNA: TGTGCCAGCAGTTACATCCAACAGGCCCTCTATGGCTACACCTTC; CDR3 protein: CASSYIQQALYGYTF
clone size: NA; J gene: TRBJ2-1; D gene: NA; V gene: TRBV20-1; CDR3 DNA: TGCAGTGCTAGTGTACAGGGTGCCTACAATGAGCAGTTCTTC; CDR3 protein: CSASVQGAYNEQFF
clone size: NA; J gene: TRBJ1-3; D gene: NA; V gene: TRBV5-1; CDR3 DNA: TGCGCCAGCAGCTTGGTAGAGGGCTCTGGAAACACCATATATTTT; CDR3 protein: CASSLVEGSGNTIYF
clone size: NA; J gene: TRBJ1-1; D gene: TRBD1; V gene: TRBV6-5; CDR3 DNA: TGTGCCAGCAGTCCAGGGGGGAGTCGGACTGAAGCTTTCTTT; CDR3 protein: CASSPGGSRTEAFF
clone size: many; J gene: TRBJ2-2; D gene: NA; V gene: TRBV5-1; CDR3 DNA: TGCGCCAGTCGTCCGGGAGCCGCCATCTCCACCGGGGAGCTGTTTTTT; CDR3 protein: CASRPGAAISTGELFF
clone size: NA; J gene: TRBJ1-5; D gene: NA; V gene: TRBV15; CDR3 DNA: TGTGCCACCAGCAGAGACAGGGACTATCAGCCCCAGCATTTT; CDR3 protein: CATSRDRDYQPQHF
clone size: NA; J gene: TRBJ1-2; D gene: NA; V gene: TRBV30; CDR3 DNA: TGTGCCTGGAGTGTACGCGGATATGGCTACACCTTC; CDR3 protein: CAWSVRGYGYTF
clone size: NA; J gene: TRBJ2-2; D gene: TRBD2; V gene: TRBV2; CDR3 DNA: TGTGCCAGCAGTGAGAGCGGGGGCCCGAACACCGGGGAGCTGTTTTTT; CDR3 protein: CASSESGGPNTGELFF
clone size: NA; J gene: TRBJ1-2; D gene: NA; V gene: TRBV29-1; CDR3 DNA: TGCAGCGTCAACGACAGGACTTGGAATGGCTACACCTTC; CDR3 protein: CSVNDRTWNGYTF
clone size: NA; J gene: TRBJ1-1; D gene: TRBD1; V gene: TRBV7-2; CDR3 DNA: TGTGCCAGCAGTTCACAGGGGAGGACTGAAGCTTTCTTT; CDR3 protein: CASSSQGRTEAFF
clone size: medium-sized; J gene: TRBJ2-7; D gene: NA; V gene: TRBV6-2/TRBV6-3; CDR3 DNA: TGTGCCAGCAGTTACGCGGAGAGCTCCTACGAGCAGTACTTC; CDR3 protein: CASSYAESSYEQYF
clone size: NA; J gene: TRBJ1-1; D gene: NA; V gene: TRBV3-1/TRBV3-2; CDR3 DNA: TGTGCCAGCAGCCAAGTACTAACCCTGAACACTGAAGCTTTCTTT; CDR3 protein: CASSQVLTLNTEAFF
clone size: few; J gene: TRBJ2-1; D gene: TRBD2; V gene: TRBV28; CDR3 DNA: TGTGCCAGCAGTTTCGGACTAGCAGACGCCTCCTACAATGAGCAGTTCTTC; CDR3 protein: CASSFGLADASYNEQFF
clone size: few; J gene: TRBJ2-1; D gene: NA; V gene: TRBV5-1; CDR3 DNA: TGCGCCAGCAGCCAGGCCTACAATGAGCAGTTCTTC; CDR3 protein: CASSQAYNEQFF
clone size: NA; J gene: TRBJ1-5; D gene: NA; V gene: TRBV7-9; CDR3 DNA: TGTGCCAGCAGCTCCGGACTCTGGCAAGAGCCCCAGCATTTT; CDR3 protein: CASSSGLWQEPQHF
clone size: NA; J gene: TRBJ2-7; D gene: TRBD1; V gene: TRBV6-5; CDR3 DNA: TGTGCCAGCAGTTACTCGATGACAGGGCCCTACGAGCAGTACTTC; CDR3 protein: CASSYSMTGPYEQYF
clone size: NA; J gene: TRBJ1-6; D gene: NA; V gene: TRBV5-6; CDR3 DNA: TGTGCCAGCAGCTTGTTACAGGGTGGTTCACCCCTCCACTTT; CDR3 protein: CASSLLQGGSPLHF
clone size: NA; J gene: TRBJ2-5; D gene: NA; V gene: TRBV7-3; CDR3 DNA: TGTGCCAAGGAGGGAAGGGGTGGTGGGGAGACCCAGTACTTC; CDR3 protein: CAKEGRGGGETQYF
clone size: NA; J gene: TRBJ2-2; D gene: TRBD1; V gene: TRBV25-1; CDR3 DNA: TGTGCCACCACCGAGGGGACAGGGAACACCGGGGAGCTGTTTTTT; CDR3 protein: CATTEGTGNTGELFF
clone size: once; J gene: TRBJ1-6; D gene: NA; V gene: TRBV3-1/TRBV3-2; CDR3 DNA: TGTGCCAGCAGCCAAGAATCGAATTCACCCCTCCACTTT; CDR3 protein: CASSQESNSPLHF
clone size: few; J gene: TRBJ2-7; D gene: NA; V gene: TRBV7-8; CDR3 DNA: TGTGCCAGCAGCGGAGACAGCAGAACCTACGAGCAGTACTTC; CDR3 protein: CASSGDSRTYEQYF
clone size: few; J gene: TRBJ2-2; D gene: NA; V gene: TRBV18; CDR3 DNA: TGTGCCAGCTCACCACGGCTCCCCGGAGTCACCGGGGAGCTGTTTTTT; CDR3 protein: CASSPRLPGVTGELFF
clone size: few; J gene: TRBJ2-7; D gene: NA; V gene: TRBV10-3; CDR3 DNA: TGTGCCATCAGTGAGTCCCCGGACACCACGTCAGAGTACTTC; CDR3 protein: CAISESPDTTSEYF
clone size: NA; J gene: TRBJ1-3; D gene: NA; V gene: TRBV6-5; CDR3 DNA: TGTGCCAGCAGCATGGACAGCCGCTCTGGAAACACCATATATTTT; CDR3 protein: CASSMDSRSGNTIYF
clone size: NA; J gene: TRBJ2-2; D gene: TRBD1; V gene: TRBV27; CDR3 DNA: TGTGCCAGCATGAACAGGGGATGGACCGGGGAGCTGTTTTTT; CDR3 protein: CASMNRGWTGELFF
clone size: NA; J gene: TRBJ1-4; D gene: TRBD1; V gene: TRBV6-6; CDR3 DNA: TGTGCCAGCAGGGACAGGGGTAACGGTGAAAAACTGTTTTTT; CDR3 protein: CASRDRGNGEKLFF
clone size: NA; J gene: TRBJ1-2; D gene: TRBD1; V gene: TRBV18; CDR3 DNA: TGTGCCAGCTCACCGAGGACAGGGAAAAGCTATGGCTACACCTTC; CDR3 protein: CASSPRTGKSYGYTF
clone size: NA; J gene: TRBJ2-3; D gene: NA; V gene: TRBV28; CDR3 DNA: TGTGCCAGCAGTTGGGCCTCGACCCCAGATACGCAGTATTTT; CDR3 protein: CASSWASTPDTQYF
clone size: NA; J gene: TRBJ2-3; D gene: TRBD2; V gene: TRBV2; CDR3 DNA: TGTGCCAGCAGGGGAGCGGGGTTCACAGATACGCAGTATTTT; CDR3 protein: CASRGAGFTDTQYF
clone size: NA; J gene: TRBJ1-2; D gene: TRBD1; V gene: TRBV24-1; CDR3 DNA: TGTGCCACCAGTGATGGGGACAGAAGTAACTATGGCTACACCTTC; CDR3 protein: CATSDGDRSNYGYTF
clone size: NA; J gene: TRBJ2-3; D gene: NA; V gene: TRBV6-1; CDR3 DNA: TGTGCCAGCAGTGAAGTTCGGAGTGTTCAAACCACAGATACGCAGTATTTT; CDR3 protein: CASSEVRSVQTTDTQYF
clone size: few; J gene: TRBJ2-2; D gene: NA; V gene: TRBV7-9; CDR3 DNA: TGTGCCAGCAGCTTAAGCGAGAGCGGGGAGCTGTTTTTT; CDR3 protein: CASSLSESGELFF
clone size: few; J gene: TRBJ1-2; D gene: TRBD1; V gene: TRBV10-3; CDR3 DNA: TGTGCCATCAGTGAACTCACAGGGGTGGGCTATGGCTACACCTTC; CDR3 protein: CAISELTGVGYGYTF
clone size: NA; J gene: TRBJ1-1; D gene: NA; V gene: TRBV11-3; CDR3 DNA: TGTGCCAGCAGCCTCGGGGGGCTGAACACTGAAGCTTTCTTT; CDR3 protein: CASSLGGLNTEAFF
clone size: once; J gene: TRBJ2-7; D gene: NA; V gene: TRBV20-1; CDR3 DNA: TGCAGTGCCGACAGTATTCGAGAGCAGTACTTC; CDR3 protein: CSADSIREQYF
clone size: NA; J gene: TRBJ1-1; D gene: NA; V gene: TRBV6-2/TRBV6-3; CDR3 DNA: TGTGCCAGCAGTTACTCGAGTGGGGAGTGGGGAAGAACTGAAGCTTTCTTT; CDR3 protein: CASSYSSGEWGRTEAFF
clone size: NA; J gene: TRBJ2-7; D gene: TRBD1; V gene: TRBV24-1; CDR3 DNA: TGTGCCACCAGTGATTACGGGACAGACGAGCAGTACTTC; CDR3 protein: CATSDYGTDEQYF
clone size: NA; J gene: TRBJ2-1; D gene: NA; V gene: TRBV2; CDR3 DNA: TGTGCCAGCTATCCCGGACTAAACAATGAGCAGTTCTTC; CDR3 protein: CASYPGLNNEQFF
clone size: NA; J gene: TRBJ1-1; D gene: TRBD1; V gene: TRBV27; CDR3 DNA: TGTGCCAGCAGTGTCCGACAGGGCTATGAAGCTTTCTTT; CDR3 protein: CASSVRQGYEAFF
clone size: NA; J gene: TRBJ2-7; D gene: TRBD1; V gene: TRBV30; CDR3 DNA: TGTGCCTGGAGTCCCCGCGACAGGGGTTGGTCCTACGAGCAGTACTTC; CDR3 protein: CAWSPRDRGWSYEQYF
clone size: NA; J gene: TRBJ1-5; D gene: NA; V gene: TRBV7-8; CDR3 DNA: TGTGCCAGCAGCTTAGCGACCGGGAATCAGCCCCAGCATTTT; CDR3 protein: CASSLATGNQPQHF
clone size: NA; J gene: TRBJ2-2; D gene: TRBD2; V gene: TRBV5-1; CDR3 DNA: TGCGCCAGCAGCTTCGGCGGGAGAGGGTCCGGGGAGCTGTTTTTT; CDR3 protein: CASSFGGRGSGELFF
clone size: NA; J gene: TRBJ1-2; D gene: TRBD1; V gene: TRBV11-1; CDR3 DNA: TGTGCCAGCAGCTTACGCGGACAGGGGAGCAACTATGGCTACACCTTC; CDR3 protein: CASSLRGQGSNYGYTF